The 22 T cell receptor beta chains presented below share a single source sample, sequenced in a study of response to subunit inactivated influenza vaccine. TCRdb ran MiXCR on the RT-PCR reads and lists one entry per CDR3 protein. Here the sample spans 630,000 or so distinct CDR3 sequences, 15% to 18% being singletons. Sequenced here: PBMCs from blood, sampled roughly 12 days after vaccination. These receptors all stem from a man over 45 who received an inactivated influenza vaccine.

This chain uses TRBV20-1 with TRBJ2-7; 9 bases align to TRBD1. The CDR3 spans 15 residues. The germline V gene has CDR1 DFQATT and CDR2 SNEGSKA (reference sequence). V was clipped by 2 bases and J by 1 base; unmatched bases: 6. CDR3 amino acids: CSARPRQGGSYEQYF. The CDR3 DNA reads as TGCAGTGCTAGACCCCGACAGGGGGGTTCCTACGAGCAGTACTTC.

The V gene is TRBV5-1, the J gene TRBJ2-5; TRBD2 is a possible D gene (6 bases). There are 16 residues in the CDR3. The V gene's germline CDR1 is SGHRS and CDR2 YFSETQ. V dropped 1 base and J dropped 2 bases, with 15 bases sitting between them. CDR3 sequence: CASSLNLAGRQETQYF. The CDR3, as DNA: TGCGCCAGCAGCTTGAATTTGGCGGGAAGACAAGAGACCCAGTACTTC.

This chain connects TRBV29-1 to TRBJ2-1; a weak D match, TRBD2 (6 bases). There are 15 residues in the CDR3. From germline, CDR1 is SQVTM and CDR2 ANQGSEA. V shed 5 bases and J shed 2 bases, with 16 bases lying between them. CDR3 sequence: CSVWVGDLTYNEQFF. The DNA of the CDR3 is TGCAGCGTTTGGGTTGGGGACTTAACCTACAATGAGCAGTTCTTC.

V is TRBV18 and J is TRBJ2-7; D is possibly TRBD1 (5 bases). CDR1 and CDR2 (germline): KGHSH, LQKENI. The CDR3 is made up of 13 amino acids. The V end was cut by 2 bases, the J end by 2 bases, with 7 bases between. CDR3 sequence (DNA): TGTGCCAGCTCACCAGGGGCAACCTACGAGCAGTACTTC. Translating it yields CASSPGATYEQYF.

This clonotype was found a few times. J is TRBJ1-5 and V is TRBV6-5, with D possibly matching TRBD1 (6 bases). CDR1 and CDR2 (germline): MNHEY, SVGAGI. Trimming took 8 bases from V and 10 from J, leaving 15 bases between them. The CDR3 loop spans 12 amino acids. This chain's CDR3 is CASSSGEFPQHF. CDR3 nucleotides: TGTGCCAGCTCCTCAGGGGAGTTCCCCCAGCATTTT.

The rearrangement joins TRBV12-3 or TRBV12-4 to TRBJ2-3, with TRBD2 identical over 9 bases. V was clipped by 4 bases and J by 6 bases; unmatched bases: 8. The CDR3 runs 15 residues. Written as DNA, the CDR3 is TGTGCCAGCAGTTCGCCGCGGGGGGGTCGGGATACGCAGTATTTT. This translates into CASSSPRGGRDTQYF.

This clonotype was found a few times. The chain carries TRBV25-1 and TRBJ1-3; D is unclear. The germline gives CDR1 MGHDK, CDR2 SYGVNS. The CDR3 is made up of 13 amino acids. Trimming took off 3 bases at V and 3 bases at J, with 6 bases between the two ends. For the CDR3, the DNA is TGTGCCAGCAGTGACCGGAATGGAAACACCATATATTTT. This gives the protein CASSDRNGNTIYF.

The chain recombines TRBV10-3 with TRBJ1-2, with 7 positions matching TRBD1. V lost 4 bases and J lost 0; bases outside the gene matches: 8. CDR3 length: 16 residues. Germline CDR1 reads ENHRY; CDR2 reads SYGVKD. This CDR3 reads CAISVPQGGPNYGYTF. The CDR3 DNA sequence: TGTGCCATCAGTGTCCCGCAGGGGGGGCCTAACTATGGCTACACCTTC.

This clonotype has only a few counts. The rearrangement joins TRBV10-3 to TRBJ2-2; no clear D. Trimming took off 3 bases at V and 5 bases at J, with 10 bases between the two ends. CDR1 and CDR2 from the germline V gene are ENHRY and SYGVKD. The CDR3 runs 14 residues. Here the CDR3 DNA reads TGTGCCATCAGTGATTTGGAGATTACCGGGGAGCTGTTTTTT. As protein: CAISDLEITGELFF.

The gene calls are TRBV20-1 and TRBJ1-2; possible D gene TRBD1, 5 bases. CDR3 length: 12 residues. Trimming removed 6 bases at V and 4 bases at J, with 12 bases between. Per germline, CDR1 DFQATT and CDR2 SNEGSKA (reference sequence). CDR3 in amino acids: CSARGVTYGYTF. In DNA, the CDR3 is TGCAGTGCACGAGGGGTTACCTATGGCTACACCTTC.

This clonotype appeared a few times. CDR3 region: CASSGTLHEQYF. The CDR3 DNA is TGTGCCAGCAGTGGGACTCTCCACGAGCAGTACTTC. The chain carries TRBV6-2 or TRBV6-3 and TRBJ2-7, with D maybe TRBD2 (6 bases). Trimming cost V 5 bases and J 5 bases, with 10 bases left between them. The CDR3 has 12 residues. The germline gives CDR1 MNHEY, CDR2 SVGEGT.

This rearrangement joins TRBV5-4 to TRBJ1-1, with a weak D call TRBD1 (5 bases). Trimming removed 0 bases at V and 8 bases at J, with 11 bases between. The CDR3 totals 13 residues. The germline CDR1 and CDR2 sequences are SGHNT and YYREEE (reference sequence). The CDR3 nucleotides are TGTGCCAGCAGCTTGGAGGCCCGGGGGGAAGCTTTCTTT. Protein product: CASSLEARGEAFF.

This clonotype was observed a handful of times. The chain couples TRBV12-3 or TRBV12-4 to TRBJ1-6, with TRBD1 matching 9 bases. This CDR3 region has 15 residues. V shed 7 bases and J 7 bases; nucleotides not matched to a gene: 8. The CDR3 spells CASNSVGTGNSPLHF. The CDR3 nucleotides read TGTGCCAGCAACTCAGTTGGGACAGGGAATTCACCCCTCCACTTT.

This clonotype was detected a few times. The chain uses TRBV6-1 and TRBJ2-5; D not certain. This CDR3 has 10 residues. Germline lookup yields CDR1 MNHNS and CDR2 SASEGT. Trimming took off 10 bases at V and 5 bases at J, with 8 bases between the two ends. The CDR3 nucleotides read TGTGCCACCGGATTTGAGACCCAGTACTTC. It specifies CATGFETQYF.

This clonotype was detected only a few times. This rearrangement joins TRBV20-1 to TRBJ2-7, with 8 positions matching TRBD2. V was pared by 3 bases and J by 0 bases, with 4 bases of the junction left unmatched. The V gene's germline CDR1 is DFQATT and CDR2 SNEGSKA (reference sequence). This CDR3 is 14 amino acids long. Here the CDR3 DNA reads TGCAGTGCTAGTAATAGCGGGGACTCCTACGAGCAGTACTTC. Amino acids: CSASNSGDSYEQYF.

The chain is built from TRBV15 and TRBJ2-5; a possible D gene is TRBD2 (6 bases). The CDR3 is made up of 13 amino acids. Germline lookup yields CDR1 LNHNV and CDR2 YYDKDF (reference sequence). Between the trimmed V and J ends, which lost 0 bases and 5 bases, there was a span of 7 bases. CDR3 sequence reads: CATSRDGRETQYF. For the CDR3, the DNA is TGTGCCACCAGCAGAGATGGGAGGGAGACCCAGTACTTC.

The sample holds a few counts of this clonotype. V usage is TRBV28 and J usage is TRBJ2-7; D might be TRBD1 (6 bases). The ends were cut back, 7 bases at V and 0 bases at J, with 13 bases in the middle. The CDR3 extends over 14 amino acids. The germline V gene encodes CDR1 MDHEN and CDR2 SYDVKM. The CDR3 sequence is CASTEQGRSYEQYF. The CDR3 nucleotides are TGTGCCAGCACAGAGCAGGGGCGCTCCTACGAGCAGTACTTC.

The chain recombines TRBV20-1 with TRBJ2-7; D may be TRBD1 or TRBD2 (5 bases each). In germline, CDR1 is DFQATT, CDR2 SNEGSKA (reference sequence). V was clipped by 0 bases and J by 4 bases, with 13 bases between them. This CDR3 contains 14 residues. In DNA, the CDR3 is TGCAGTGCTAGAGATATTGGGACCGAATACGAGCAGTACTTC. Translated: CSARDIGTEYEQYF.

This sequence joins TRBV7-2 and TRBJ1-1; D is unresolved. V was shortened by 5 bases and J by 2 bases, with 15 bases between the two germline ends. This CDR3 spans 15 amino acids. CDR1 and CDR2 from the germline V gene are SGHTA and FQGNSA. The DNA of the CDR3 is TGTGCCAGCAGCCAATCAATAGCGGGTAACACTGAAGCTTTCTTT. Translating gives CASSQSIAGNTEAFF.

The chain employs TRBV7-9 and TRBJ2-7; D might be TRBD1 or TRBD2, each matching 5 bases. The germline CDR1 and CDR2 sequences are SEHNR and FQNEAQ (reference sequence). Trimming cost V 0 bases and J 7 bases, with 13 bases left between them. The CDR3 extends over 14 amino acids. Here the CDR3 DNA reads TGTGCCAGCAGCTTAGCGGTCCCGGGGCTTGAGCAGTACTTC. Encoded protein: CASSLAVPGLEQYF.

This clonotype was counted between two and nine times. The V gene is TRBV5-1, the J gene TRBJ1-1; 10 bases match TRBD1. Germline V lookup: CDR1 SGHRS, CDR2 YFSETQ. The CDR3 consists of 16 residues. With V trimmed by 4 bases and J by 4 bases, 10 bases remained unmatched. CDR3 DNA sequence: TGCGCCAGCAGCCTCTCCGGGACAGGGGTAGCCACTGAAGCTTTCTTT. Translation: CASSLSGTGVATEAFF.

This chain links TRBV20-1 with TRBJ2-3; the match to TRBD1 covers 7 bases. CDR3 length: 15 residues. The germline V gene has CDR1 DFQATT and CDR2 SNEGSKA (reference sequence). Germline trimming cut 2 bases from V and 3 bases from J; bases unmatched to any gene: 8. The CDR3 reads CSARSGQIVTDTQYF. CDR3 bases: TGCAGTGCTAGATCGGGACAGATCGTTACAGATACGCAGTATTTT.